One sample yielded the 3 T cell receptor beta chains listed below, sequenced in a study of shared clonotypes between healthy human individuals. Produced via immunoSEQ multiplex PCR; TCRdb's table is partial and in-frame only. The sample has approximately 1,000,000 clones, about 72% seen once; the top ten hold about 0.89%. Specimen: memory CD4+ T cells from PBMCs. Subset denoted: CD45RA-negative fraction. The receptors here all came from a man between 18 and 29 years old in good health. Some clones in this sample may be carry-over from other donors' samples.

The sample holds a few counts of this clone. CDR3 DNA sequence: TGTGCCTGGTTCACTAGCGGGAGATCCAATGAGCAGTTCTTC. Its translation: CAWFTSGRSNEQFF. The rearrangement uses TRBV30 and TRBJ2-1, with 11 nucleotides matching TRBD2. V shed 5 bases, J shed 6 bases, and the junction held 6 bases outside the gene matches. The CDR3 extends over 14 amino acids. The V gene's germline CDR1 is GTSNPN and CDR2 SVGIG (reference sequence).

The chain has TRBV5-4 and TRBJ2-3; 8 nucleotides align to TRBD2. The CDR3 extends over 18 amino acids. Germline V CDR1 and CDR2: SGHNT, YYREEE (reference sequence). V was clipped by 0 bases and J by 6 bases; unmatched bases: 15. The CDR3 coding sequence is TGTGCCAGCAGCTTGGCGGGAGGGGGGTTTAGTTATGGGGATACGCAGTATTTT. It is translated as CASSLAGGGFSYGDTQYF. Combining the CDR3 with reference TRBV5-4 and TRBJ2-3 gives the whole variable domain ETGVTQSPTHLIKTRGQQVTLRCSSQSGHNTVSWYQQALGQGPQFIFQYYREEENGRGNFPPRFSGLQFPNYSSELNVNALELDDSALYLCASSLAGGGFSYGDTQYFGPGTRLTVL.

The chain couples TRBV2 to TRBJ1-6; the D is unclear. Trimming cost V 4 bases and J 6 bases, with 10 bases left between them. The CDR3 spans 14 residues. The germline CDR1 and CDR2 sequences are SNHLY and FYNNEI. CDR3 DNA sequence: TGTGCCAGCAGTGTAACGGAGATTAATTCACCCCTCCACTTT. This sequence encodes CASSVTEINSPLHF.